This T cell receptor (beta chain) stems from a study of blood T cell repertoires in COVID-19. This CDR3 comprises 13 residues. CDR1 and CDR2 (germline): MGHRA, YSYEKL. The V end was cut by 4 bases, the J end by 6 bases, with 10 bases between. Per the authors' pipeline: Quantification of nucleated cells was approximated via reference gene primer amplification. Clones were sequenced by immunoSEQ multiplex PCR, and TCRdb holds only the in-frame ones, with some missing. V, J and clone size were drawn from that table, and D and trimming were deduced from the DNA. The sample yields approximately 90,000 clones, 89% seen once.

This clonotype was obtained from a man between 45 and 60 years old with acute or convalescent COVID-19. The sample consisted of peripheral blood. This chain connects TRBV4-1 to TRBJ2-1; D is perhaps TRBD2 (5 bases). The CDR3 DNA sequence: TGCGCCAGCAGCCGCCAACTAGGCAATGAGCAGTTCTTC. Its protein is CASSRQLGNEQFF.